This T cell receptor (beta chain) was observed in a study of pediatric ulcerative colitis. The table came from immunoSEQ multiplex PCR; TCRdb's copy has only in-frame clones and leaves some out. This sample has 4,500 to 6,500 clones, with roughly 86% found just once. The CDR3 is 14 residues long. Germline-derived CDR1 and CDR2 are SGHTS and YDEGEE. V gave up 2 bases and J gave up 2 bases; unmatched junction bases: 3. Sequencing input: blood. The TCR comes from a girl under 18 who was a control in a study of pediatric ulcerative colitis. The chain employs TRBV5-8 and TRBJ2-5; the match to TRBD2 covers 7 bases. The CDR3 protein is CASSFRGGQETQYF. CDR3 sequence (DNA): TGTGCCAGCAGCTTTAGGGGAGGGCAAGAGACCCAGTACTTC.